These T cell receptor beta chains were read from a single sample in a study of blood T cell repertoires in COVID-19. TCRdb's copy holds only in-frame clones and misses some; the assay was immunoSEQ multiplex PCR. The data contain around 100,000 clones, more than 65% of them singletons. The sample consisted of peripheral blood. The receptors originated from a man between 65 and 85 years old with active or convalescent COVID-19. Each CDR3 is given with its conserved first and last residue. The order of the fields is D gene, V gene, J gene, CDR3 protein. D genes are given only for firm matches.

TRBD1,TRBV18,TRBJ1-2,CASSPTGMEGYTF
TRBD1,TRBV25-1,TRBJ1-1,CASSESPPQGANTEAFF
TRBD2,TRBV5-1,TRBJ2-3,CASSLSELAGTDTQYF
.,TRBV30,TRBJ1-1,CAWTLAGMNTEAFF
TRBD1,TRBV6-5,TRBJ1-2,CASRLQGNYGYTF
.,TRBV7-2,TRBJ2-2,CASSTRDSGELFF
.,TRBV27,TRBJ2-4,CASTDRVENIQYF
TRBD1,TRBV10-3,TRBJ2-5,CAISPGQWETQYF
.,TRBV4-2,TRBJ1-5,CASSQAQVGRYSNQPQHF
.,TRBV30,TRBJ1-5,CAWSRGVRTIDEAQHF
.,TRBV5-1,TRBJ2-1,CASSPYRTEQFF
TRBD1,TRBV15,TRBJ1-5,CATSRDRGPRNQPQHF
TRBD2,TRBV9,TRBJ2-1,CASTVAGGRSYNEQFF
.,TRBV19,TRBJ1-1,CASSSGDKNTEAFF
.,TRBV12-3/TRBV12-4,TRBJ2-3,CASSLSGDTQYF
.,TRBV4-3,TRBJ1-2,CASSQVGIYGYTF